This T cell receptor (beta chain) was captured by sequencing in a study of breast tumors, draining lymph nodes, adjacent tissues. V lost 4 bases and J 6 bases, leaving 19 bases between the germline ends. The CDR3 sequence is 17 residues long. CDR1 SGHVS and CDR2 FQNEAQ come from the germline V gene. Breast cancer patients provided tissue from their axillary draining lymph nodes. The study, taken as a whole, reports: Findings are consistent with lymph node origin and intratumoral expansion of most tumor T cells. That most tumor T cells come from lymph nodes remained unproven. Compared with lymph nodes, tumors were less diverse; compared with nontumor tissue, more. Compared with basal-like, luminal-like tumors shared significantly more repertoire with nontumor tissue.

This clonotype was seen at least ten times. Its specificity is not known. Via MiXCR, TCRdb re-called the multiplex PCR reads, giving one row per CDR3 protein. The sample yields over 200,000 distinct CDR3 sequences, less than 45% seen once. The chain recombines TRBV7-8 with TRBJ1-6; D is unresolved. The sequencing input was axillary lymph node tissue. This TCR was sampled from a female donor with breast cancer. Some clones in this sample may be carry-over from other donors' samples. The CDR3 protein is CASSYASGQPFNSPLHF. CDR3 in DNA: TGTGCCAGCAGCTATGCGTCGGGCCAACCTTTTAATTCACCCCTCCACTTT.